This T cell receptor beta chain originates from a study of human T cells and chemical hapten exposure. TCRdb fed the RACE reads into MiXCR, producing one record per CDR3 protein. The profile shows 300,000 to 400,000 distinct CDR3 sequences, 4% to 6% of them singletons. CDR3 length equals 18 residues. With V trimmed by 5 bases and J by 0 bases, 8 bases remained unmatched. The germline gives CDR1 SGHVS, CDR2 FNYEAQ. Time point reported: pre-sensitization, week 0. Described treatment: therapeutic diphenylcyclopropenone sensitization with weekly scalp DPC. The receptor was derived from a woman in her 50s with alopecia areata. Some clones in this sample may be carry-over from other donors' samples. Material: whole blood, obtained in connection with sensitization to the hapten diphenylcyclopropenone (DPC). V gene TRBV7-6 combines with J gene TRBJ2-1; 12 nucleotides agree with TRBD2. CDR3 loop: CASSPGTSGGRSYNEQFF. The CDR3 bases are TGTGCCAGCAGCCCCGGAACTAGCGGGGGGCGCTCCTACAATGAGCAGTTCTTC. Together with reference TRBV7-6 and TRBJ2-1, the CDR3 gives the full variable domain: GAGVSQSPRYKVTKRGQDVALRCDPISGHVSLYWYRQALGQGPEFLTYFNYEAQQDKSGLPNDRFSAERPEGSISTLTIQRTEQRDSAMYRCASSPGTSGGRSYNEQFFGPGTRLTVL.